These T cell receptor beta chains were read from a single sample in a study of vaccination and CD4 T cells after COVID-19. Which antigens these TCRs recognize remains unknown. TCRdb recomputed calls from the PCR reads with MiXCR, one row per CDR3 protein. The table lists around 8,100 distinct CDR3 sequences, 60% to 80% of them singletons. Sequencing used cultured CD4+ T cells from blood, obtained after SARS-CoV-2 vaccination. These receptors were taken from a human donor with COVID-19. Each CDR3 is given with its conserved first and last residue. A D gene is named only where the DNA matches it firmly. Part of the rows lack a size; the others show once, few, many or a class for expanded clones.

TRBJ2-7,-,once,TRBV3-1,CASSDYYEQYF,TGTGCCAGCAGCGACTATTACGAGCAGTACTTC
TRBJ2-7,-,-,TRBV5-4,CASSLLVGTRSYEQYF,TGTGCCAGCAGCTTGTTGGTGGGGACGAGATCCTACGAGCAGTACTTC
TRBJ1-5,-,-,TRBV20-1,CSAETGRDNQPQHF,TGCAGTGCAGAAACGGGACGGGACAATCAGCCCCAGCATTTT
TRBJ2-7,TRBD1,-,TRBV7-7,CASSPGTGVYEQYF,TGTGCTAGCAGCCCCGGGACAGGGGTATACGAGCAGTACTTC
TRBJ2-2,TRBD2,-,TRBV2,CASGRSWASGGAKLNTGELFF,TGTGCCAGCGGACGATCGTGGGCTAGCGGGGGGGCAAAGCTGAACACCGGGGAGCTGTTTTTT
TRBJ2-3,-,few,TRBV24-1,CATSDPRGGDTQYF,TGTGCCACCAGTGATCCCCGAGGAGGTGATACGCAGTATTTT
TRBJ2-7,-,-,TRBV5-5,CASSLGWIGPSSYEQYF,TGTGCCAGCAGCTTGGGTTGGATTGGACCGAGCTCCTACGAGCAGTACTTC
TRBJ2-5,-,medium-sized,TRBV7-9,CASTKGAETQYF,TGTGCCAGCACGAAAGGGGCGGAGACCCAGTACTTC
TRBJ2-7,TRBD2,few,TRBV10-3,CAINQEAGGKGEQYF,TGTGCCATCAACCAGGAAGCGGGGGGCAAGGGCGAGCAGTACTTC
TRBJ2-7,TRBD1,-,TRBV30,CAWRDRVASEQYF,TGTGCCTGGAGGGACAGGGTCGCCAGCGAGCAGTACTTC
TRBJ2-7,-,-,TRBV6-1,CASSEGDPGSYEQYF,TGTGCCAGCAGTGAAGGGGATCCTGGGTCCTACGAGCAGTACTTC
TRBJ2-2,-,once,TRBV27,CASSLTPLRAGSRTGELFF,TGTGCCAGCAGTTTAACCCCCCTAAGAGCAGGGAGTAGGACCGGGGAGCTGTTTTTT
TRBJ2-7,-,-,TRBV6-5,CASSYRADAGNYEQYF,TGTGCCAGCAGTTACCGTGCCGACGCGGGGAACTACGAGCAGTACTTC
TRBJ2-3,-,few,TRBV20-1,CSARTLGPQYF,TGCAGTGCTAGGACATTGGGGCCCCAGTATTTT
TRBJ1-2,-,once,TRBV4-1,CASSSGYYGYTF,TGCGCCAGCAGCTCGGGCTACTATGGCTACACCTTC
TRBJ2-5,-,-,TRBV28,CASSPSRVPETQYF,TGTGCCAGCAGCCCATCGAGGGTACCAGAGACCCAGTACTTC
TRBJ1-6,-,-,TRBV20-1,CSAVRGLANSPLHF,TGCAGTGCTGTTCGGGGTCTGGCGAATTCACCCCTCCACTTT
TRBJ2-5,TRBD1,-,TRBV30,CAWTPQGVQETQYF,TGTGCCTGGACCCCCCAGGGGGTCCAAGAGACCCAGTACTTC
TRBJ1-5,-,-,TRBV12-3/TRBV12-4,CASGSGISNQPQHF,TGTGCGAGCGGATCAGGGATTAGCAATCAGCCCCAGCATTTT
TRBJ2-6,-,-,TRBV10-3,CASRPQAGANVLTF,TGTGCCAGCCGCCCCCAGGCTGGGGCCAACGTCCTGACTTTC
TRBJ1-1,-,few,TRBV27,CASQGRTEAFF,TGTGCCAGCCAAGGCAGGACTGAAGCTTTCTTT
TRBJ1-2,-,-,TRBV27,CASSLRDGAGYTF,TGTGCCAGCAGTCTCAGGGACGGAGCGGGCTACACCTTC
TRBJ2-5,-,-,TRBV27,CASARETQYF,TGTGCCAGCGCTCGGGAGACCCAGTACTTC
TRBJ1-1,-,-,TRBV6-1,CASIGGSRTEAFF,TGTGCCAGCATCGGGGGATCCCGCACTGAAGCTTTCTTT
TRBJ2-7,-,-,TRBV21-1,CASSTPTGGPFPTYEQYF,TGTGCCAGCAGCACGCCCACTGGGGGACCCTTCCCCACCTACGAGCAGTACTTC
TRBJ1-2,-,few,TRBV7-2,CASSLRLRGYTF,TGTGCCAGCAGCCTGCGCCTTCGGGGCTACACCTTC
TRBJ2-5,-,once,TRBV6-1,CASIVRAQETQYF,TGTGCCAGCATCGTGAGGGCACAAGAGACCCAGTACTTC
TRBJ1-2,TRBD1,-,TRBV30,CASDRGHGGYTF,TGTGCCTCCGACAGGGGCCACGGTGGCTACACCTTC
TRBJ1-4,TRBD1,-,TRBV20-1,CSARRTGTEKLFF,TGCAGTGCTAGGAGGACAGGGACTGAAAAACTGTTTTTT
TRBJ1-2,-,-,TRBV28,CASTPGRYGYTF,TGTGCCAGCACCCCGGGGCGGTATGGCTACACCTTC
TRBJ2-2,TRBD2,-,TRBV20-1,CSARSGASGNTGELFF,TGCAGTGCTAGGTCGGGAGCTAGCGGGAACACCGGGGAGCTGTTTTTT
TRBJ2-1,-,-,TRBV7-2,CASSPGLLGSEQFF,TGTGCCAGCAGCCCTGGCTTGCTTGGAAGTGAGCAGTTCTTC
TRBJ1-1,TRBD1,-,TRBV7-8,CASSQQGQGRTEAFF,TGTGCCAGCAGCCAACAAGGACAGGGAAGAACTGAAGCTTTCTTT
TRBJ2-7,-,-,TRBV11-3,CASSRYLTGTPSSYEQYF,TGTGCCAGCAGCCGATATCTAACCGGGACCCCGAGCTCCTACGAGCAGTACTTC
TRBJ2-7,TRBD1,-,TRBV7-2,CASSTDRGSYEQYF,TGTGCCAGCAGCACGGACAGGGGCTCCTACGAGCAGTACTTC
TRBJ2-5,-,-,TRBV20-1,CSAGQTLASGYQETQYF,TGCAGTGCTGGACAGACGCTCGCTAGCGGCTACCAAGAGACCCAGTACTTC
TRBJ1-2,-,few,TRBV15,CATSGAGGSAYDYTF,TGTGCCACCAGCGGGGCCGGGGGATCTGCTTACGACTACACCTTC